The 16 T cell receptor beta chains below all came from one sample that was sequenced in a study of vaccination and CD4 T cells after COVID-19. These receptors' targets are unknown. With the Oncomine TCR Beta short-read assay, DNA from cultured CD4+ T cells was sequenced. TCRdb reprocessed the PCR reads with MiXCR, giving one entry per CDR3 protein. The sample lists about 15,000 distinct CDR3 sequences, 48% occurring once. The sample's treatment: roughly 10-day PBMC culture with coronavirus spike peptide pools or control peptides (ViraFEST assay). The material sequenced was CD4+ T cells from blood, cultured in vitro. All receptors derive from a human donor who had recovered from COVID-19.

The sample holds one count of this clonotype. CDR3 bases: TGTGCCAGCAGTAAGCGACAGCACACTGAAGCTTTCTTT. Amino acids: CASSKRQHTEAFF. V gene TRBV6-1 combines with J gene TRBJ1-1, with a possible D match to TRBD1 (5 bases). This CDR3 is 13 amino acids long. Germline V lookup: CDR1 MNHNS, CDR2 SASEGT. V lost 5 bases and J lost 3, with 10 bases in between.

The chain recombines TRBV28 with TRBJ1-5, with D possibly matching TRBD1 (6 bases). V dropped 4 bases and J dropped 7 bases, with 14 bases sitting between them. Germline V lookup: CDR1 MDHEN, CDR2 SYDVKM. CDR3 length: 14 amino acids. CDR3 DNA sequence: TGTGCCAGCAGTTCCACAGGGTTTCGGCAGCCCCAGCATTTT. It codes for CASSSTGFRQPQHF.

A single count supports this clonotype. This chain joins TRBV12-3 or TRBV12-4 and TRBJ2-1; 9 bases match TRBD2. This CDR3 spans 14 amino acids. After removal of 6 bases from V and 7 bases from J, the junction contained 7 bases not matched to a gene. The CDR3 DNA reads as TGTGCCAGCAGCCCCAGCGGGAGGAGTAATGAGCAGTTCTTC. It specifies CASSPSGRSNEQFF.

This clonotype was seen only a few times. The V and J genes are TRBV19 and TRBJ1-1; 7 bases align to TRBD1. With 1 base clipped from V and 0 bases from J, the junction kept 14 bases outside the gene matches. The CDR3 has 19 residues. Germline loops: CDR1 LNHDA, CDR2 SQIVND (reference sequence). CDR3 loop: CASSIGPRTGLYMNTEAFF. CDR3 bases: TGTGCCAGTAGTATAGGCCCGCGGACAGGTCTATACATGAACACTGAAGCTTTCTTT. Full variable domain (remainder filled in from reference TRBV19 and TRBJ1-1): DGGITQSPKYLFRKEGQNVTLSCEQNLNHDAMYWYRQDPGQGLRLIYYSQIVNDFQKGDIAEGYSVSREKKESFPLTVTSAQKNPTAFYLCASSIGPRTGLYMNTEAFFGQGTRLTVV.

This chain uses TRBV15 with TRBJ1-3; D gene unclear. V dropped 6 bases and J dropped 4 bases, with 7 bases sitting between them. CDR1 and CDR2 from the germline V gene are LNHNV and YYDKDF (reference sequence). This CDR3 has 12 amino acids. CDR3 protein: CATRDAGNTIYF. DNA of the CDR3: TGTGCCACCAGGGACGCCGGAAACACCATATATTTT.

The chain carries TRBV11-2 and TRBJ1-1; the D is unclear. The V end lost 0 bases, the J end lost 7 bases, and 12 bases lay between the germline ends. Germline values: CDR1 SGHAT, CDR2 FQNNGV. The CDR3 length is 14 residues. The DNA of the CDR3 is TGTGCCAGCAGCTTAGATCTTCCCCGCAGTGAAGCTTTCTTT. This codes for CASSLDLPRSEAFF.

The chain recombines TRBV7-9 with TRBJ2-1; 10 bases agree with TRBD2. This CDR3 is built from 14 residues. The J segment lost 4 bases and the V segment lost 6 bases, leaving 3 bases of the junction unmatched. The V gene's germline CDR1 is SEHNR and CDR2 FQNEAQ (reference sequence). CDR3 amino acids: CASRRTSGYNEQFF. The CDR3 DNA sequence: TGTGCCAGCAGACGGACTAGCGGATACAATGAGCAGTTCTTC.

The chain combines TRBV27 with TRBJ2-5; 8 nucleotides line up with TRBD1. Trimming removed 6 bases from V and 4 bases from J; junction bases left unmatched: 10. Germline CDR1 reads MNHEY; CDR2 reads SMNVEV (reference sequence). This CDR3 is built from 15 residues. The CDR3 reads CASRLRRQGPETQYF. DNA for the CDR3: TGTGCCAGCAGGCTAAGGCGACAGGGGCCAGAGACCCAGTACTTC.

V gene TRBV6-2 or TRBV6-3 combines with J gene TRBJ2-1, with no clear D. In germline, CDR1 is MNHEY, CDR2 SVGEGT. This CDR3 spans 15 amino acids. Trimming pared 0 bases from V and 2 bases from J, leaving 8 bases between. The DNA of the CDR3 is TGTGCCAGCAGTTACTCGCGGATTACCTACAATGAGCAGTTCTTC. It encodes CASSYSRITYNEQFF.

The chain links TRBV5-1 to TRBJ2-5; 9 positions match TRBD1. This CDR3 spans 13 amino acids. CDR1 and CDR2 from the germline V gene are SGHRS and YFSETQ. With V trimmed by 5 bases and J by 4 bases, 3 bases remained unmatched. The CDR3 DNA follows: TGCGCCAGCAGGGGACAGGGTAGAGAGACCCAGTACTTC. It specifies CASRGQGRETQYF.

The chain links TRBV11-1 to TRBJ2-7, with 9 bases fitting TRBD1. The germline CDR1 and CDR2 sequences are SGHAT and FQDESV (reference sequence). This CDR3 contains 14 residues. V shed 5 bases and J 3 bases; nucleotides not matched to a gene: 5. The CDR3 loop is CASSRRDRVYEQYF. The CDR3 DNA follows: TGTGCCAGCAGCAGACGGGACAGGGTCTACGAGCAGTACTTC. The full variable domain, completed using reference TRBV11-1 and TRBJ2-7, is EAEVAQSPRYKITEKSQAVAFWCDPISGHATLYWYRQILGQGPELLVQFQDESVVDDSQLPKDRFSAERLKGVDSTLKIQPAELGDSAMYLCASSRRDRVYEQYFGPGTRLTVT.

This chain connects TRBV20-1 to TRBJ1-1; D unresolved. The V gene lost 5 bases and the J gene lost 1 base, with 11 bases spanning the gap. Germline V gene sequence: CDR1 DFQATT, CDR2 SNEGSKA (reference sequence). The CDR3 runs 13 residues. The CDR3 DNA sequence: TGCAGTGCTGCGCCCTCCGCGAACACTGAAGCTTTCTTT. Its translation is CSAAPSANTEAFF.

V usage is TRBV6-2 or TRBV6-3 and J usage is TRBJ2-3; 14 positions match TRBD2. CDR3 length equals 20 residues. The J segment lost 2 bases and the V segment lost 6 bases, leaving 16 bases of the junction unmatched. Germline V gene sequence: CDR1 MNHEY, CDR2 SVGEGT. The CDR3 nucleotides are TGTGCCAGCAGGAACAGGGCAGGGACTAGCGGGGGTGGCGCCACAGATACGCAGTATTTT. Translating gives CASRNRAGTSGGGATDTQYF.

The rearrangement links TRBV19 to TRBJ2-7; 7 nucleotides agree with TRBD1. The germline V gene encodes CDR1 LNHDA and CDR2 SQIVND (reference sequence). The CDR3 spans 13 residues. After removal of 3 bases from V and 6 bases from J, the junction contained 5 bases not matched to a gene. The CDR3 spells CASSIRNRGEQYF. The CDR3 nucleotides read TGTGCCAGTAGTATCCGAAACAGGGGCGAGCAGTACTTC.

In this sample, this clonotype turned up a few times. As DNA, the CDR3 is TGCAGTGCCCTGCGGGGAGGTGGAAACACCATATATTTT. It codes for CSALRGGGNTIYF. The J gene is TRBJ1-3, the V gene TRBV20-1; D not certain. V gave up 6 bases and J gave up 3 bases, with 12 bases separating them. From germline, CDR1 is DFQATT and CDR2 SNEGSKA (reference sequence). CDR3 length equals 13 residues.

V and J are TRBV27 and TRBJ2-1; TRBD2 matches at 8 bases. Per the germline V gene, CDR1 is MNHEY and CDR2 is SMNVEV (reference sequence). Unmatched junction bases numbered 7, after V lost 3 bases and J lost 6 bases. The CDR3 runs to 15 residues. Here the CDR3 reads CASSFGLARSNEQFF. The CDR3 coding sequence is TGTGCCAGCAGTTTCGGACTAGCCAGAAGCAATGAGCAGTTCTTC.